The 27 T cell receptor beta chains presented below share a single source sample, sequenced in a study of T cells in Graves' hyperthyroidism and ophthalmopathy. The TCR beta CDR3 regions underwent amplification using RNA transcripts as the source. A set of HTBI primers served as the primers for a first-round RT-PCR of the TCR CDR3. A single record per CDR3 protein comes from TCRdb applying MiXCR to the multiplex PCR reads. The table has a few hundred thousand distinct CDR3 sequences, approximately 13% seen once; the top ten hold around a tenth. Specimen: blood. The receptors shown here come from a woman aged 18-29 years with Graves' hyperthyroidism.

Ten or more counts support this clonotype. This chain uses TRBV3-1 with TRBJ1-5; no definite D call. With 4 bases removed from V and 0 bases from J, the gap between germline ends came to 10 bases. Germline CDR1 and CDR2: LGHDT and YNNKEL (reference sequence). The CDR3 is 15 residues long. The CDR3 DNA sequence: TGTGCCAGCAGCCTGGCAGCTTATAGCAATCAGCCCCAGCATTTT. Residues: CASSLAAYSNQPQHF.

This clonotype has at least ten counts. The chain combines TRBV12-3 or TRBV12-4 with TRBJ2-2; no clear D gene. Trimming shortened V by 5 bases and J by 6 bases, and 10 bases separated the two germline ends. The CDR3 contains 13 residues. The CDR3 DNA reads as TGTGCCAGCAGTCCTATTATATCCGGGGAGCTGTTTTTT. Protein sequence: CASSPIISGELFF.

This clonotype was recorded many times. The chain carries TRBV7-3 and TRBJ2-6; D call uncertain. V lost 5 bases and J lost 0, with 8 bases in between. Germline lookup yields CDR1 SGHTA and CDR2 FQGTGA. The CDR3 contains 15 residues. The CDR3, as DNA: TGTGCCAGCAGCCCCTCTGCCTCTGGGGCCAACGTCCTGACTTTC. Its translation is CASSPSASGANVLTF.

This clonotype was picked up many times. The V gene is TRBV12-3 or TRBV12-4, the J gene TRBJ2-3; 9 nucleotides align to TRBD1. The CDR3 covers 14 residues. The V and J ends lost 1 base and 6 bases, in that order; junction bases with no gene match: 2. Written as DNA, the CDR3 is TGTGCCAGCAGTTTAGGGACAGGGGCGGATACGCAGTATTTT. Its protein product is CASSLGTGADTQYF.

This clonotype has a count of ten or more. The chain recombines TRBV11-2 with TRBJ1-2; no clear D gene. Germline CDR1 and CDR2: SGHAT and FQNNGV. The ends were cut back, 1 base at V and 8 bases at J, with 17 bases in the middle. This CDR3 has 15 residues. CDR3 protein: CASSLALTPGIGYTF. The CDR3 nucleotides read TGTGCCAGCAGCTTAGCCCTTACTCCGGGGATCGGCTACACCTTC.

This clonotype was counted ten times or more. The chain is built from TRBV7-2 and TRBJ2-2; 12 bases match TRBD2. Germline CDR1 reads SGHTA; CDR2 reads FQGNSA. The CDR3 is 14 amino acids. Trimming removed 5 bases from V and 8 bases from J; junction bases left unmatched: 3. CDR3 protein: CASSVTSGSGELFF. The DNA of the CDR3 is TGTGCCAGCAGCGTGACTAGCGGGAGTGGGGAGCTGTTTTTT. The full variable domain, its missing parts supplied by reference TRBV7-2 and TRBJ2-2, is GAGVSQSPSNKVTEKGKDVELRCDPISGHTALYWYRQSLGQGLEFLIYFQGNSAPDKSGLPSDRFSAERTGGSVSTLTIQRTQQEDSAVYLCASSVTSGSGELFFGEGSRLTVL.

This clonotype has ten or more counts. The chain combines TRBV6-2 or TRBV6-3 with TRBJ2-1; 10 bases match TRBD2. The junction had 5 bases not matched to a gene; V was cut back by 6 bases and J by 3 bases. This CDR3 is 15 amino acids long. Germline lookup yields CDR1 MNHEY and CDR2 SVGEGT. This chain's CDR3 is CASRELAGNYNEQFF. CDR3 bases: TGTGCCAGCAGGGAACTAGCGGGAAACTACAATGAGCAGTTCTTC.

This clonotype has a count of ten or more. V usage is TRBV20-1 and J usage is TRBJ2-7, with D unresolved. V was cut by 1 base and J by 5 bases, with 15 bases left in between. Germline V gene lookup returns CDR1 DFQATT and CDR2 SNEGSKA (reference sequence). The CDR3 has 14 residues. Here the CDR3 reads CSARAEMPPHEQYF. CDR3 bases: TGCAGTGCTAGAGCTGAGATGCCCCCCCACGAGCAGTACTTC.

V gene TRBV20-1 combines with J gene TRBJ2-7; the D is unclear. Per the germline V gene, CDR1 is DFQATT and CDR2 is SNEGSKA (reference sequence). This CDR3 region has 11 residues. This chain's CDR3 is CSSGAVDGQYF. The CDR3 nucleotides read TGCAGCTCCGGCGCGGTCGACGGGCAGTACTTC.

J is TRBJ2-3 and V is TRBV6-1, with a possible D match to TRBD2 (6 bases). V was shortened by 7 bases and J by 2 bases, with 16 bases between the two germline ends. Germline assignment: CDR1 MNHNS and CDR2 SASEGT. This CDR3 is built from 15 residues. The DNA of the CDR3 is TGTGCCAGCACTCGCCCACTAGCCGCCACAGATACGCAGTATTTT. It codes for CASTRPLAATDTQYF.

The chain combines TRBV4-1 with TRBJ2-3; TRBD2 might be the D (5 bases). The CDR3 loop spans 16 amino acids. Germline loops: CDR1 MGHRA, CDR2 YSYEKL. V dropped 1 base and J dropped 1 base, with 12 bases sitting between them. CDR3: CASSQVGQRRTDTQYF. As DNA, the CDR3 is TGCGCCAGCAGCCAAGTGGGCCAGCGGCGCACAGATACGCAGTATTTT.

On this clonotype itself: The limits of the CDR3 on the DNA are not certain, so only TCRdb's listed CDR3 is given. This chain links TRBV7-6 with TRBJ2-1; the D segment call TRBD2 is taken from the table without a DNA check. The length of the CDR3 is 22 amino acids, counting both ends. Germline V gene sequence: CDR1 SGHVS, CDR2 FNYEAQ. This CDR3 reads CASSFYICSARVAGSSYNEQFF.

This chain joins TRBV19 and TRBJ2-1; no firm D call. V shed 3 bases and J shed 0 bases, with 9 bases lying between them. CDR3 length equals 15 residues. CDR1 and CDR2 from the germline V gene are LNHDA and SQIVND (reference sequence). CDR3 sequence reads: CASSMDGYSYNEQFF. CDR3 DNA sequence: TGTGCCAGTAGTATGGACGGATACTCCTACAATGAGCAGTTCTTC.

This clonotype was detected ten times or more. The chain combines TRBV28 with TRBJ2-2; tentatively, D is TRBD1 (5 bases). Germline V CDR1 and CDR2: MDHEN, SYDVKM. This CDR3 has 13 amino acids. V gave up 8 bases and J gave up 4 bases, with 11 bases separating them. For the CDR3, the DNA is TGTGCCAGCCTCCACAGGAGCACCGGGGAGCTGTTTTTT. Translation: CASLHRSTGELFF.

The chain joins TRBV15 to TRBJ2-7; D call uncertain. Trimming shortened V by 1 base and J by 3 bases, and 7 bases separated the two germline ends. This CDR3 spans 13 amino acids. CDR1 and CDR2 (germline): LNHNV, YYDKDF (reference sequence). The CDR3 nucleotides read TGTGCCACCAGCAGAGCCCGGAACTACGAGCAGTACTTC. It translates to CATSRARNYEQYF.

This clonotype was seen a handful of times. V gene TRBV6-5 combines with J gene TRBJ2-4, with D possibly TRBD1 on 5 matching bases. The CDR3 totals 13 residues. The V end lost 2 bases, the J end lost 8 bases, and 10 bases lay between the germline ends. Germline V gives CDR1 MNHEY, CDR2 SVGAGI. CDR3 nucleotide sequence: TGTGCCAGCAGTTACCCGACCAGGGACATTCAGTACTTC. This sequence encodes CASSYPTRDIQYF.

This clonotype was found many times. This chain joins TRBV6-1 and TRBJ2-7, with 8 bases fitting TRBD2. CDR1 MNHNS and CDR2 SASEGT come from the germline V gene. CDR3 size: 11 residues. V shed 7 bases, J shed 6 bases, and the junction held 2 bases outside the gene matches. CDR3 nucleotide sequence: TGTGCCAGCACCGGGGGGGTCGAGCAGTACTTC. It specifies CASTGGVEQYF.

The V gene is TRBV3-1, the J gene TRBJ1-3, with D possibly TRBD1 on 6 matching bases. V was trimmed by 0 bases and J by 7 bases, leaving 10 bases between them. The CDR3 runs to 14 residues. Germline values: CDR1 LGHDT, CDR2 YNNKEL (reference sequence). CDR3 loop: CASSQEGGPNTIYF. The CDR3 nucleotides read TGTGCCAGCAGCCAAGAGGGGGGGCCGAACACCATATATTTT.

Notes on this clonotype: Being one base from a much bigger clone, this may be a read error. This CDR3 reads CASSSGSPGEQFF. DNA of the CDR3: TGCGCCAGCAGCTCGGGGTCCCCGGGCGAGCAGTTCTTC. The rearrangement links TRBV5-1 to TRBJ2-1, with a possible D match to TRBD2 (5 bases). Germline loops: CDR1 SGHRS, CDR2 YFSETQ. V lost 3 bases and J 10 bases, leaving 14 bases between the germline ends. The CDR3 extends over 13 amino acids. Complete variable domain (other parts from reference TRBV5-1 and TRBJ2-1): KAGVTQTPRYLIKTRGQQVTLSCSPISGHRSVSWYQQTPGQGLQFLFEYFSETQRNKGNFPGRFSGRQFSNSRSEMNVSTLELGDSALYLCASSSGSPGEQFFGPGTRLTVL.

This clonotype was recorded at least ten times. This chain links TRBV9 with TRBJ1-1; D ambiguous. CDR1 SGDLS and CDR2 YYNGEE come from the germline V gene. There are 12 residues in the CDR3. V was trimmed by 0 bases and J by 6 bases, leaving 6 bases between them. CDR3 in amino acids: CASSVERAEAFF. For the CDR3, the DNA is TGTGCCAGCAGCGTAGAGCGAGCTGAAGCTTTCTTT.

This clonotype was counted many times. CDR3 amino acids: CASSVAGTGLYNEQFF. DNA for the CDR3: TGTGCCAGCAGCGTCGCCGGGACAGGGTTATACAATGAGCAGTTCTTC. The chain carries TRBV9 and TRBJ2-1; the match to TRBD1 covers 9 bases. The CDR3 spans 16 residues. From germline, CDR1 is SGDLS and CDR2 YYNGEE. Trimming removed 2 bases from V and 4 bases from J; junction bases left unmatched: 7. Looking up the rest from reference TRBV9 and TRBJ2-1 gives the full variable domain: DSGVTQTPKHLITATGQRVTLRCSPRSGDLSVYWYQQSLDQGLQFLIQYYNGEERAKGNILERFSAQQFPDLHSELNLSSLELGDSALYFCASSVAGTGLYNEQFFGPGTRLTVL.

V and J are TRBV20-1 and TRBJ1-1, with D perhaps TRBD1 (5 bases). The CDR3 consists of 13 residues. The germline V gene has CDR1 DFQATT and CDR2 SNEGSKA (reference sequence). This chain's CDR3 is CRIRGFRGDEAFF. CDR3 in DNA: TGCAGGATTCGGGGGTTTCGGGGGGATGAAGCTTTCTTT.

This clonotype has ten or more counts. This chain connects TRBV2 to TRBJ1-2; D possibly corresponds to TRBD1 (6 bases). The CDR3 totals 12 residues. Germline V CDR1 and CDR2: SNHLY, FYNNEI. V shed 2 bases and J shed 8 bases, with 9 bases lying between them. The CDR3 sequence: CASSENREGYTF. CDR3 sequence (DNA): TGTGCCAGCAGTGAAAACAGGGAAGGCTACACCTTC.

The chain couples TRBV28 to TRBJ2-1; TRBD2 matches 9 bases. The CDR3 has 16 residues. J lost 8 bases, V lost 2 bases, and 10 bases had no gene match. Germline V gives CDR1 MDHEN, CDR2 SYDVKM. CDR3 coding DNA: TGTGCCAGCAGTTTAGCAGTAGCGGGAGTGGGGGATGAGCAGTTCTTC. Its translation is CASSLAVAGVGDEQFF.

Many counts were recorded for this clonotype. V gene TRBV28 combines with J gene TRBJ2-7; D may be TRBD2 (5 bases). Germline V gene sequence: CDR1 MDHEN, CDR2 SYDVKM. CDR3 length equals 15 residues. V shed 2 bases and J shed 2 bases, with 13 bases lying between them. CDR3 residues: CASSLVRTATYEQYF. The CDR3 nucleotides are TGTGCCAGCAGTTTAGTCAGGACTGCTACCTACGAGCAGTACTTC. Based on the CDR3 plus reference TRBV28 and TRBJ2-7, the full variable domain is DVKVTQSSRYLVKRTGEKVFLECVQDMDHENMFWYRQDPGLGLRLIYFSYDVKMKEKGDIPEGYSVSREKKERFSLILESASTNQTSMYLCASSLVRTATYEQYFGPGTRLTVT.

V and J are TRBV7-2 and TRBJ1-1; D not resolved. The germline V gene encodes CDR1 SGHTA and CDR2 FQGNSA. Trimming took 1 base from V and 5 from J, leaving 14 bases between them. The CDR3 is 15 residues long. DNA of the CDR3: TGTGCCAGCAGCTTAGACTCGAGAGAACTTACTGAAGCTTTCTTT. Protein product: CASSLDSRELTEAFF.

Ten or more counts support this clonotype. The gene calls are TRBV30 and TRBJ1-4; TRBD1 is a possible D gene (6 bases). With 5 bases removed from V and 0 bases from J, the gap between germline ends came to 13 bases. CDR3 length equals 15 residues. Germline V gene lookup returns CDR1 GTSNPN and CDR2 SVGIG (reference sequence). As DNA, the CDR3 is TGTGCCTGGGCCAGGGGATCGGCAACTAATGAAAAACTGTTTTTT. It codes for CAWARGSATNEKLFF.